This paragraph covers one TCR beta chain sequence. This entry comes from a study of blood T cell repertoires in COVID-19. In the study overall: Spain, Italy and the United States supplied samples that represented acute and convalescent COVID-19.

Per the original methods: The authors estimated nucleated cell counts from reference gene primer amplification. Only in-frame clones appear in the TCRdb table, and some are missing; sequencing was by immunoSEQ multiplex PCR. For V, J and clone size, that table is used; D and trimming come from the DNA. The profile shows 200,000 to 250,000 clones, 84% of them singletons. The clonotype originates from a middle-aged woman who had recovered from COVID-19. The sequenced sample consisted of PBMCs or T cells enriched from blood (not recorded which).

The DNA for the CDR3 is TGCGCCAGCAGCTTATCCGGACAGAACCACAATGAGCAGTTCTTC. It specifies CASSLSGQNHNEQFF. The chain combines TRBV5-1 with TRBJ2-1; the D gene is possibly TRBD1 (6 bases). V shed 2 bases and J shed 5 bases, with 14 bases lying between them. The CDR3 is 15 residues long. Germline V CDR1 and CDR2: SGHRS, YFSETQ.